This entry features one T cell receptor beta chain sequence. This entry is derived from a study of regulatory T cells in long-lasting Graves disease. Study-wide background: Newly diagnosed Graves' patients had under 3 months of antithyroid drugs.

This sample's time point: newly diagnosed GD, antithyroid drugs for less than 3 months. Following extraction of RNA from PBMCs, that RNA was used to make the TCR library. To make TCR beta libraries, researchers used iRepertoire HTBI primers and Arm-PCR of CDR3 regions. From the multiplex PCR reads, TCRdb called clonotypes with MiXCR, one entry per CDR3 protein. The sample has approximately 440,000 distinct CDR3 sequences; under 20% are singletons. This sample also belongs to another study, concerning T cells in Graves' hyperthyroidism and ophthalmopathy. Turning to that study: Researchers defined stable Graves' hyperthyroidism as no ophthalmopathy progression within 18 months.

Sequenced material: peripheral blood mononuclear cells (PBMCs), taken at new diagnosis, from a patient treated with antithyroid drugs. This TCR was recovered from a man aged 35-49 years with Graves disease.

This chain's CDR3 is CASLTRGNEKLFF. CDR3 sequence (DNA): TGCGCCAGCTTGACGAGGGGTAATGAAAAACTGTTTTTT. This chain uses TRBV10-2 with TRBJ1-4; perhaps TRBD1 as D (5 bases). The ends were cut back, 8 bases at V and 4 bases at J, with 11 bases in the middle. This CDR3 comprises 13 residues. CDR1 is WSHSY and CDR2 is SAAADI in the germline V gene.